Reported below is one TCR beta chain. Its target is unknown. V was shortened by 3 bases and J by 1 base, with 13 bases between the two germline ends. Germline V gene data show CDR1 as DFQATT and CDR2 as SNEGSKA (reference sequence). The CDR3 runs 16 residues. The sample comes from a study of T-cell memory formation after mild COVID-19. General study results and limits: Day 15 to 85 contracting clones showed balanced CD4/CD8; day 15 to 37 expanders favored CD4+. The study detected some responding clones in pre-infection memory, suggesting cross-reactive memory joined.

Libraries for TCRalpha and TCRbeta carried sample barcodes and unique molecular identifiers via 5'RACE. TCRdb analysed the 5' RACE reads with MiXCR anew, one entry per CDR3 protein. The repertoire holds around 100,000 distinct CDR3 sequences, with approximately 21% as singletons. The clonotype was recovered from a man aged 18 to 30 who had mild COVID-19 (a few samples of this study predate the infection). Cell type and time point are not known. Sequencing input: PBMCs or a T cell subset sorted from them (not recorded which). The chain joins TRBV20-1 to TRBJ2-6; a weak D match, TRBD1 (6 bases). The CDR3 DNA follows: TGCAGTGCTAGGTCCCGGGACATGTCTGGGGCCAACGTCCTGACTTTC. As protein: CSARSRDMSGANVLTF.